This TCR beta chain was recovered during a study of blood T cell repertoires in COVID-19. In the original workflow: Estimated nucleated cell counts came from reference gene primer amplification. TCRdb's table, derived via immunoSEQ multiplex PCR, lists solely in-frame clones and lacks some. The V and J calls and clone size come from that table; D and trimming were worked out from the DNA. Of around 280,000 clones listed, 75% to 90% are singletons. The V gene's germline CDR1 is SGHRS and CDR2 YFSETQ. V was cut by 5 bases and J by 0 bases, with 12 bases left in between. This CDR3 has 15 amino acids. The sample comprised peripheral blood. The TCR comes from a woman between 50 and 59 years old who had recovered from COVID-19. The V and J genes are TRBV5-1 and TRBJ2-1, with TRBD2 as a possible D gene (5 bases). CDR3 nucleotide sequence: TGCGCCAGCAGTGGACTGGGAAGCTCCTACAATGAGCAGTTCTTC. It specifies CASSGLGSSYNEQFF.